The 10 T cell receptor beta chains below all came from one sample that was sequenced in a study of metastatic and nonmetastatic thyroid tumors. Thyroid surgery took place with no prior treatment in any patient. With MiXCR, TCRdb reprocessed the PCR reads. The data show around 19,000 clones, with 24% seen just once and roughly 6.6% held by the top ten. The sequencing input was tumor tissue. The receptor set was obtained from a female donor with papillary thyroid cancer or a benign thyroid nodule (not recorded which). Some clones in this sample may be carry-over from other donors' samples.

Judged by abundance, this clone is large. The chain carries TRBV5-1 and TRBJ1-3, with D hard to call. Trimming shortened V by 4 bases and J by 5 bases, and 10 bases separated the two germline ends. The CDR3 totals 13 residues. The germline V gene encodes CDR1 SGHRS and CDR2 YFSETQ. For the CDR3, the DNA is TGCGCCAGCAGCGCCGACTTCCGAAACACCATATATTTT. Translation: CASSADFRNTIYF.

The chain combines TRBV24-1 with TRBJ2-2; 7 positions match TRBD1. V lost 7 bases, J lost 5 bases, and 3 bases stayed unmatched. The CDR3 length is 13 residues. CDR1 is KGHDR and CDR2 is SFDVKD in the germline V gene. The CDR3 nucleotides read TGTGCCACCAGCCGACAGGGAACCGGGGAGCTGTTTTTT. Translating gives CATSRQGTGELFF.

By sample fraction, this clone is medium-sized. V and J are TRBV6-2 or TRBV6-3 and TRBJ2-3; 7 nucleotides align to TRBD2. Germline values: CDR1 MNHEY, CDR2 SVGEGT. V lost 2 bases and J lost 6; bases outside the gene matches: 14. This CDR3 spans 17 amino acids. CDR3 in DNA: TGTGCCAGCAGTTACGTCCGCGGGCGCGGGAGAGGGGATACGCAGTATTTT. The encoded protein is CASSYVRGRGRGDTQYF.

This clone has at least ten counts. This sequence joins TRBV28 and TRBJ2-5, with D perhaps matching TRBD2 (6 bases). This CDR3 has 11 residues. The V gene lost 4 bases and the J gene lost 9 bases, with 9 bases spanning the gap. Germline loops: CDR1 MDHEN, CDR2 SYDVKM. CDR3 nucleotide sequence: TGTGCCAGCAGTTCGGGGGAGGCCCAGTACTTC. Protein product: CASSSGEAQYF.

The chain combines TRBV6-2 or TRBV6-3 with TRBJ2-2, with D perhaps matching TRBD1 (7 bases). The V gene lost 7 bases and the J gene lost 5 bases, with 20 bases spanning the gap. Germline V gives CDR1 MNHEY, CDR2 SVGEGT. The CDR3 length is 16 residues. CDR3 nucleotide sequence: TGTGCCAGCAAAAAGAGTCGGACAGGAGGGACCGGGGAGCTGTTTTTT. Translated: CASKKSRTGGTGELFF.

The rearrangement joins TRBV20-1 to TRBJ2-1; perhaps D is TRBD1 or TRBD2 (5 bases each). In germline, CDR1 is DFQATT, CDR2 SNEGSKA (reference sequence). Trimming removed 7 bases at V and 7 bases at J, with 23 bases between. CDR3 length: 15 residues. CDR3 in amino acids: CSGVLPYRWTNEQFF. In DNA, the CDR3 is TGCAGTGGAGTTCTCCCGTACAGGTGGACTAATGAGCAGTTCTTC.

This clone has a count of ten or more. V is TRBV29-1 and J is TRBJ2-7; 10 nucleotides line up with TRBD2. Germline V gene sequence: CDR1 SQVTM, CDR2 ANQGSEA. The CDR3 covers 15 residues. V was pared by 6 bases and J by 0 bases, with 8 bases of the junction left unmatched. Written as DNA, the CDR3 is TGCAGCGTATCGGGACTAGCGAAAAGCTCCTACGAGCAGTACTTC. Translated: CSVSGLAKSSYEQYF.

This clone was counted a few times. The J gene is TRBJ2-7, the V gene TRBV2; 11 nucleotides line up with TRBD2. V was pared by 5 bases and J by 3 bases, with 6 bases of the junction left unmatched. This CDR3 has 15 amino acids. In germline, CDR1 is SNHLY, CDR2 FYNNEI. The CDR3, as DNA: TGTGCCAGCAGTCAAACTAGCGGGAGCGGCTACGAGCAGTACTTC. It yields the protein CASSQTSGSGYEQYF.

This CDR3 is CASRRTGSNEKLFF. DNA of the CDR3: TGTGCCAGCAGGAGAACAGGGAGTAACGAAAAACTGTTTTTT. The gene calls are TRBV6-1 and TRBJ1-4, with D possibly TRBD1 on 6 matching bases. Germline CDR1 MNHNS, CDR2 SASEGT. The CDR3 consists of 14 residues. V lost 6 bases, J lost 8 bases, and 16 bases lay in between.

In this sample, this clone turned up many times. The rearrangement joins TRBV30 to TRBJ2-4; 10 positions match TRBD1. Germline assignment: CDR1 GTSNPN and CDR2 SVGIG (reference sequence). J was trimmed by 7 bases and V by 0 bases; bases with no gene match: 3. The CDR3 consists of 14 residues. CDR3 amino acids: CAWSVGDRGNIQYF. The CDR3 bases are TGTGCCTGGAGTGTAGGGGACAGGGGCAACATTCAGTACTTC.